The clone carrying this T cell receptor beta chain was seen ten or more times. CDR1 and CDR2 from the germline V gene are SNHLY and FYNNEI. The CDR3 has 14 amino acids. V lost 7 bases to trimming and J lost 3 bases; unmatched junction nucleotides: 9. TCR beta CDR3 regions were amplified from RNA transcripts. First-round RT-PCR of the TCR CDR3 relied on the HTBI primer set. From the multiplex PCR reads, TCRdb called clonotypes with MiXCR, one entry per CDR3 protein. Seen here are 390,000 or so distinct CDR3 sequences, around 15% observed once, and the top ten hold approximately 13%. Each person with ophthalmopathy scored at least 3 on the Clinical Activity Score, reached NOSPECS grade 4 or higher, and had been ill under 3 months. The data belong to a study of T cells in Graves' hyperthyroidism and ophthalmopathy.

The specimen was blood. This receptor was obtained from a young man with Graves' ophthalmopathy. The rearrangement links TRBV2 to TRBJ2-7, with 7 bases aligning to TRBD2. The CDR3 loop reads CASILSRDYYEQYF. The CDR3 DNA reads as TGTGCCAGCATCCTATCCCGGGACTACTACGAGCAGTACTTC. Full variable domain (remainder filled in from reference TRBV2 and TRBJ2-7): EPEVTQTPSHQVTQMGQEVILRCVPISNHLYFYWYRQILGQKVEFLVSFYNNEISEKSEIFDDQFSVERPDGSNFTLKIRSTKLEDSAMYFCASILSRDYYEQYFGPGTRLTVT.